The entry below gives a single T cell receptor (beta chain) sequence along with its context. The data were taken from a study of T cells after yellow fever vaccination. Trimming took off 3 bases at V and 3 bases at J, with 12 bases between the two ends. This CDR3 comprises 15 residues. Germline V gene lookup returns CDR1 SGHKS and CDR2 YYEKEE (reference sequence). Using its own MiXCR run on the 5' RACE reads, TCRdb lists one record per CDR3 protein. The sample yields some 97,000 distinct CDR3 sequences, about 5.8% seen once. This sequence was found in a man between 18 and 29 years old who received the YFV17D yellow fever vaccine. Here the sequenced sample was CD8+ T cells sorted from PBMCs, taken 10 days after the yellow fever booster vaccination. The V call is TRBV5-5, the J call TRBJ2-2, with D hard to call. CDR3 in amino acids: CASSWTGPYTGELFF. Here the CDR3 DNA reads TGTGCCAGCAGCTGGACCGGGCCGTACACCGGGGAGCTGTTTTTT.